The next 23 T cell receptor beta chains were all read from a single sample in a study of T-cell reconstitution after alpha-beta-depleted transplantation in children. Preparation of the TCRbeta library used unique molecular identifiers. Each CDR3 protein is one row after TCRdb ran MiXCR on the PCR reads. The sample shows 240,000 or so distinct CDR3 sequences, roughly 8.2% of them seen only once. The input for sequencing was PBMCs, mostly from graft donor cells, taken 180 days after TCRalphabeta/CD19-depleted stem cell transplant. The receptors stem from a male patient between 10 and 17 years old who had a stem cell transplant for acute lymphoblastic leukemia, so the T cells may come from the graft donor.

This clonotype showed up many times. The chain uses TRBV4-1 and TRBJ2-3, with TRBD1 matching 9 bases. CDR3 length: 14 residues. After removal of 2 bases from V and 5 bases from J, the junction contained 2 bases not matched to a gene. CDR1 and CDR2 from the germline V gene are MGHRA and YSYEKL. The CDR3 reads CASSQLTGGDTQYF. The CDR3 nucleotides are TGCGCCAGCAGCCAATTGACAGGGGGAGATACGCAGTATTTT.

This clonotype was detected many times. The rearrangement uses TRBV7-2 and TRBJ2-3; D may be TRBD2 (5 bases). The CDR3 totals 16 residues. V was trimmed by 1 base and J by 0 bases, leaving 11 bases between them. Germline-derived CDR1 and CDR2 are SGHTA and FQGNSA. CDR3 region: CASSLEGLMSTDTQYF. CDR3 in DNA: TGTGCCAGCAGCTTAGAAGGACTTATGAGCACAGATACGCAGTATTTT.

This clonotype was recorded at least ten times. Here the CDR3 DNA reads TGCAGTGCTATCAGGGGGGAGCAGTACTTC. Protein product: CSAIRGEQYF. The chain links TRBV20-1 to TRBJ2-7; 7 nucleotides line up with TRBD1. The J segment lost 7 bases and the V segment lost 4 bases, leaving 1 base of the junction unmatched. Germline values: CDR1 DFQATT, CDR2 SNEGSKA (reference sequence). This CDR3 comprises 10 residues.

There are many counts of this clonotype. The chain recombines TRBV2 with TRBJ2-6; D remains unclear. V shed 7 bases and J shed 1 base, with 11 bases lying between them. The V gene's germline CDR1 is SNHLY and CDR2 FYNNEI. This CDR3 spans 15 amino acids. In DNA, the CDR3 is TGTGCCAGCACCTCGACCCCTTCTGGGGCCAACGTCCTGACTTTC. Translated, it gives CASTSTPSGANVLTF.

There are many counts of this clonotype. The J gene is TRBJ2-1, the V gene TRBV7-3; D may be TRBD1 or TRBD2 (6 bases each). Deletions cut 5 bases from V and 5 bases from J, with 16 bases between. This CDR3 spans 15 amino acids. Germline V gene data show CDR1 as SGHTA and CDR2 as FQGTGA. The chain's CDR3 is CASSPTGRGDNEQFF. The CDR3 DNA sequence: TGTGCCAGCAGCCCAACAGGGCGGGGAGACAATGAGCAGTTCTTC.

The chain combines TRBV10-3 with TRBJ1-1; tentatively, D is TRBD1 (5 bases). Per germline, CDR1 ENHRY and CDR2 SYGVKD. Trimming pared 10 bases from V and 3 bases from J, leaving 15 bases between. The CDR3 length is 13 residues. The CDR3 loop reads CATGAGPDTEAFF. CDR3 bases: TGTGCCACAGGAGCAGGGCCGGACACTGAAGCTTTCTTT.

This clonotype was seen more than once but under ten times. This is likely a read error, given that the CDR3 carries no conserved phenylalanine or tryptophan at its end. Because the CDR3's place on the DNA is in doubt, the DNA is left out and the CDR3 is given as listed by TCRdb. This rearrangement joins TRBV12-1 to TRBJ1-1; the D call in the table, TRBD1, was not verified against the DNA. TRBV12-1 is a pseudogene. The CDR3 is 11 residues long, ends included. This CDR3 reads CASSFARPGTT.

This clonotype was recorded at least ten times. V is TRBV7-9 and J is TRBJ2-4, with 10 bases identical to TRBD2. The CDR3 has 17 amino acids. The ends lost 4 bases at V and 2 bases at J; junction bases unmatched: 8. Germline CDR1 reads SEHNR; CDR2 reads FQNEAQ (reference sequence). This CDR3 reads CASSSPAGGITKNIQYF. Written as DNA, the CDR3 is TGTGCCAGCAGCTCACCAGCGGGGGGGATAACCAAAAACATTCAGTACTTC.

The sample holds many counts of this clonotype. The V call is TRBV10-2, the J call TRBJ1-4; no definite D call. The CDR3 has 11 residues. V gave up 3 bases and J gave up 8 bases, with 4 bases separating them. Looked up from germline, CDR1 is WSHSY and CDR2 is SAAADI. The CDR3 region is CASSDREKLFF. Written as DNA, the CDR3 is TGCGCCAGCAGTGACCGGGAAAAACTGTTTTTT.

At least ten counts were recorded for this clonotype. CDR3 region: CASSQGQTPYEQYF. CDR3 nucleotide sequence: TGCGCCAGCAGCCAAGGGCAGACACCCTACGAGCAGTACTTC. This rearrangement joins TRBV4-3 to TRBJ2-7; no clear D. V gave up 1 base and J gave up 2 bases, with 9 bases separating them. The CDR3 is made up of 14 amino acids. CDR1 is LGHNA and CDR2 is YSLEER in the germline V gene.

This clonotype occurred many times. The chain has TRBV5-5 and TRBJ2-6; 10 bases fit TRBD1. The CDR3 is 16 amino acids. Germline CDR1 and CDR2: SGHKS and YYEKEE (reference sequence). J gave up 3 bases and V 4 bases, and 4 bases lay outside the gene matches. The CDR3 loop reads CASSLTGGGGANVLTF. In DNA form, the CDR3 reads TGTGCCAGCAGCCTGACAGGGGGCGGTGGGGCCAACGTCCTGACTTTC.

There are many counts of this clonotype. The CDR3: CASSQGSTSSYNEQFF. CDR3 nucleotides: TGTGCCAGCAGCCAAGGGTCCACGAGCTCCTACAATGAGCAGTTCTTC. The V and J genes are TRBV14 and TRBJ2-1; D unclear. CDR1 is SGHDN and CDR2 is FVKESK in the germline V gene. The CDR3 has 16 residues. Trimming removed 1 base at V and 0 bases at J, with 10 bases between.

This clonotype was counted many times. The rearrangement uses TRBV12-3 or TRBV12-4 and TRBJ2-1, with 10 bases identical to TRBD2. This CDR3 contains 13 residues. The J segment lost 10 bases and the V segment lost 7 bases, leaving 7 bases of the junction unmatched. Here the CDR3 DNA reads TGTGCCAGCACCCTCCTACTAGCGGGAGAGCAGTTCTTC. Amino acids: CASTLLLAGEQFF.

This rearrangement joins TRBV19 to TRBJ2-1; perhaps D is TRBD1 or TRBD2 (7 bases each). The germline V gene encodes CDR1 LNHDA and CDR2 SQIVND (reference sequence). Trimming shortened V by 3 bases and J by 2 bases, and 23 bases separated the two germline ends. The CDR3 is 19 amino acids. The CDR3 is CASSIPRGEGAGTYNEQFF. CDR3 coding DNA: TGTGCCAGTAGTATCCCACGCGGGGAGGGGGCGGGAACCTACAATGAGCAGTTCTTC.

The table lists this clonotype with a count of one. V is TRBV10-3 and J is TRBJ2-1; D perhaps matches TRBD2 (5 bases). Germline V lookup: CDR1 ENHRY, CDR2 SYGVKD. The length of the CDR3 is 14 residues. The V end was cut by 8 bases, the J end by 3 bases, with 14 bases between. CDR3 sequence reads: CAIGLAGGYNEQFF. The DNA for the CDR3 is TGTGCCATCGGGCTCGCTGGAGGCTACAATGAGCAGTTCTTC.

This clonotype was counted at least ten times. The chain couples TRBV25-1 to TRBJ2-2; D gene unclear. CDR1 MGHDK and CDR2 SYGVNS come from the germline V gene. Deletions cut 8 bases from V and 5 bases from J, with 12 bases between. The CDR3 totals 13 residues. CDR3 sequence (DNA): TGTGCCAGCCAGCCCGGAGAGACCGGGGAGCTGTTTTTT. As protein: CASQPGETGELFF.

This clonotype has ten or more counts. This chain uses TRBV4-1 with TRBJ1-3, with 7 bases aligning to TRBD1. The trim removed 4 bases at V and 0 bases at J, leaving 6 bases unmatched. This CDR3 comprises 16 residues. CDR1 MGHRA and CDR2 YSYEKL come from the germline V gene. The CDR3 nucleotides are TGCGCCAGCAGCCTTGGACAGGCCGGCTCTGGAAACACCATATATTTT. Its protein is CASSLGQAGSGNTIYF.

Many counts were recorded for this clonotype. This chain uses TRBV24-1 with TRBJ1-5; unclear D gene. V was clipped by 1 base and J by 4 bases, with 7 bases between them. CDR1 is KGHDR and CDR2 is SFDVKD in the germline V gene. The CDR3 runs 14 residues. The CDR3 coding sequence is TGTGCCACCAGTGATTTCGGCACGAATCAGCCCCAGCATTTT. Its translation: CATSDFGTNQPQHF.

This clonotype appeared many times. The V gene is TRBV7-2, the J gene TRBJ1-3; no clear D gene. The CDR3 extends over 12 amino acids. Germline values: CDR1 SGHTA, CDR2 FQGNSA. V lost 5 bases to trimming and J lost 8 bases, with 10 bases between them. Here the CDR3 reads CASSRTGDTIYF. The CDR3, as DNA: TGTGCCAGCAGCAGAACCGGGGACACCATATATTTT.

In its sample, this clonotype was seen many times. CDR3 coding DNA: TGCAGCGTTGAAATCCGGGACAGGGAAGGCGGCTACACCTTC. It specifies CSVEIRDREGGYTF. The chain recombines TRBV29-1 with TRBJ1-2, with TRBD1 matching 9 bases. This CDR3 has 14 amino acids. J gave up 8 bases and V 2 bases, and 9 bases lay outside the gene matches. The germline V gene has CDR1 SQVTM and CDR2 ANQGSEA.

This clonotype occurred many times. The chain is built from TRBV9 and TRBJ2-3; 7 bases map to TRBD2. V lost 0 bases and J lost 5; bases outside the gene matches: 6. From germline, CDR1 is SGDLS and CDR2 YYNGEE. This CDR3 has 15 residues. The CDR3 nucleotides are TGTGCCAGCAGCGTAGGGCGGGTAGCGGGAGATACGCAGTATTTT. Residues: CASSVGRVAGDTQYF.

This clonotype has a count of ten or more. V and J are TRBV7-9 and TRBJ1-3; TRBD1 might be the D (6 bases). Deletions cut 4 bases from V and 0 bases from J, with 16 bases between. The CDR3 is 17 residues long. Germline V lookup: CDR1 SEHNR, CDR2 FQNEAQ (reference sequence). The CDR3 loop is CASSWADSFISGNTIYF. CDR3 bases: TGTGCCAGCAGCTGGGCGGACAGTTTCATCTCTGGAAACACCATATATTTT.

This clonotype was observed at least ten times. This sequence joins TRBV9 and TRBJ2-7; 12 nucleotides align to TRBD1. V trimming: 3 bases; J trimming: 7 bases; junction bases outside the gene matches: 5. The CDR3 sequence is 14 residues long. Germline CDR1 and CDR2: SGDLS and YYNGEE. CDR3 bases: TGTGCCAGCAGCGCCCGGGACAGGGGGCGTGAGCAGTACTTC. It specifies CASSARDRGREQYF.